The TCR beta chain under discussion was sequenced for a study of blood T cell repertoires in COVID-19. Across the study: Samples representing acute and convalescent COVID-19 were sourced from the United States, Italy and Spain. PBMCs, B-cell-depleted T cells, or T cells provided the cDNA or gDNA that made up the material.

Germline V gives CDR1 SGHAT, CDR2 FQNNGV. The J segment lost 4 bases and the V segment lost 1 base, leaving 2 bases of the junction unmatched. The CDR3 runs to 15 residues. As handled by the study authors: How many nucleated cells were present was estimated from reference gene primer amplification. TCRdb keeps only in-frame clones here, not all; method: immunoSEQ multiplex PCR. The V and J calls and clone size are taken from that table; D and trimming were inferred from the DNA. This table holds 250,000 to 400,000 clones, around nine tenths found once. V is TRBV11-2 and J is TRBJ1-2; TRBD1 matches 11 bases. The sequenced sample consisted of peripheral blood. This clonotype was obtained from a man aged 45-60 years with active or convalescent COVID-19. CDR3 DNA: TGTGCCAGCAGCTTAGGGACAGGGGGCCCCTATGGCTACACCTTC. The encoded protein is CASSLGTGGPYGYTF.